The clone carrying this T cell receptor beta chain occurred many times. Individual cDNA molecules received unique molecular identifiers. Each CDR3 protein gets one entry after TCRdb re-called the 5' RACE reads with MiXCR. The sample holds tens of thousands of distinct CDR3 sequences, about a tenth seen once. CDR3 size: 14 residues. The ends were cut back, 4 bases at V and 4 bases at J, with 14 bases in the middle. Germline V CDR1 and CDR2: MNHNY, SVGAGI (reference sequence). This entry comes from a study of early T cells in non-severe SARS-CoV-2 infection. Study-level background: Unsorted whole blood bulk RNA was sequenced, with unpaired chains.

Sequences were derived from whole blood, sampled at baseline. The receptor comes from an adult who was a healthcare worker with PCR-confirmed SARS-CoV-2 infection or an uninfected control (not recorded which). The rearrangement joins TRBV6-6 to TRBJ2-7; TRBD1 is a possible D gene (7 bases). CDR3 DNA sequence: TGTGCCAGCAGTTCCGCGGGACAGATTTACGAGCAGTACTTC. It is translated as CASSSAGQIYEQYF.